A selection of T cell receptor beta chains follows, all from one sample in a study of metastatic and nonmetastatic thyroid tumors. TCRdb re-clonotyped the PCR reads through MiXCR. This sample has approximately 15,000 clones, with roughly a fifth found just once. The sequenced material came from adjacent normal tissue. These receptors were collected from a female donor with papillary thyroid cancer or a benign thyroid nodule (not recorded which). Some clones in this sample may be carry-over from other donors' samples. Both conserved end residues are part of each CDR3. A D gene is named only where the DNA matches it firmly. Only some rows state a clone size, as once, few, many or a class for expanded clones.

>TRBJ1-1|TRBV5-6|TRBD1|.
CASSPTGDTEAFF
TGTGCCAGCAGTCCTACAGGGGACACTGAAGCTTTCTTT
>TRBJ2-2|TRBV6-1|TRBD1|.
CASKNPDRSGELFF
TGTGCCAGCAAGAATCCGGACAGGAGCGGGGAGCTGTTTTTT
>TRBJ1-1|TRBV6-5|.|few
CASSYSWTVNTEAFF
TGTGCCAGCAGTTACTCTTGGACGGTAAACACTGAAGCTTTCTTT
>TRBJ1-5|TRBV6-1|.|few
CASSSDGYSNQPQHF
TGTGCCAGCAGTTCAGACGGATATAGCAATCAGCCCCAGCATTTT
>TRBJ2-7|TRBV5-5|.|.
CASSPDISYEQYF
TGTGCCAGCAGCCCTGACATCTCCTACGAGCAGTACTTC
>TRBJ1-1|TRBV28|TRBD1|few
CASSRTGETEAFF
TGTGCCAGCAGTCGAACAGGGGAAACTGAAGCTTTCTTT
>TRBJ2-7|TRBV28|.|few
CASRTQGPPYYEQYF
TGTGCCAGCAGAACTCAGGGTCCGCCCTACTACGAGCAGTACTTC
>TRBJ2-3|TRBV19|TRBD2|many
CASSILAGGPTDTQYF
TGTGCCAGTAGTATTTTGGCGGGAGGGCCAACAGATACGCAGTATTTT
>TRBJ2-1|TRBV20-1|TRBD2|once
CSARPETSVAYNEQFF
TGCAGTGCTAGGCCTGAGACTAGCGTCGCCTACAATGAGCAGTTCTTC
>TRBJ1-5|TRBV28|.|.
CASNNAGGNQPQHF
TGTGCCAGCAACAACGCAGGGGGCAATCAGCCCCAGCATTTT
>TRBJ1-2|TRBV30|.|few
CAGRVGVTFGYTF
TGTGCCGGCAGGGTGGGGGTAACGTTCGGCTACACCTTC
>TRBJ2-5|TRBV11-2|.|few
CASSLGGDGTQYF
TGTGCCAGCAGCTTAGGGGGTGACGGGACCCAGTACTTC
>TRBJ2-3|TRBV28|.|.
CASSLLGADIRGAQYF
TGTGCCAGCAGTTTGCTCGGGGCTGACATACGGGGTGCGCAGTATTTT
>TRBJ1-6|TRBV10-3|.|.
CAISERSSGDSPLHF
TGTGCCATCAGTGAAAGGAGTTCGGGCGATTCACCCCTCCACTTT
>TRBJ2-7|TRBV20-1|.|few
CSARDPRADYEQYF
TGCAGTGCTAGAGACCCCCGGGCGGACTACGAGCAGTACTTC
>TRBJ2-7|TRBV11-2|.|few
CASSLVGGYEQYF
TGTGCCAGCAGCTTAGTAGGGGGTTACGAGCAGTACTTC
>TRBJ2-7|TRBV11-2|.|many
CASSPRPLPYGEQYF
TGTGCCAGCAGCCCGCGACCATTACCCTACGGCGAGCAGTACTTC
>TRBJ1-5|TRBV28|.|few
CASTPRGQPQHF
TGTGCCAGCACCCCGAGGGGTCAGCCCCAGCATTTT
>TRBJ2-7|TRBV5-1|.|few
CASSSTVGSYEQYF
TGCGCCAGCAGCTCGACAGTGGGCTCCTACGAGCAGTACTTC
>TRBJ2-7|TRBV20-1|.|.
CSARRSGTPGNEQYF
TGCAGTGCTAGGAGGTCCGGGACTCCGGGGAACGAGCAGTACTTC
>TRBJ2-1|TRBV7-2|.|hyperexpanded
CASSLGRGGSSYNEQFF
TGTGCCAGCAGCTTAGGAAGGGGGGGGAGCTCCTACAATGAGCAGTTCTTC
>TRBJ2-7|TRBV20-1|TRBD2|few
CSARVRLAGGTYEQYF
TGCAGTGCTAGAGTCAGACTAGCGGGAGGTACCTACGAGCAGTACTTC
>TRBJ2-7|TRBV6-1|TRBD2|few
CASSEAGGSSYEQYF
TGTGCCAGCAGTGAAGCTGGCGGGAGCTCCTACGAGCAGTACTTC
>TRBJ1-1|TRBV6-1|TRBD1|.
CASSVGQGYDTEAFF
TGTGCCAGCAGTGTGGGACAGGGTTATGACACTGAAGCTTTCTTT
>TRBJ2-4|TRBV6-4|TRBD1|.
CASREGARWENIQYF
TGTGCCAGCAGAGAGGGGGCGCGTTGGGAGAACATTCAGTACTTC
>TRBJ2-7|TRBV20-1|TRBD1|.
CSARPKDRVAPYEQYF
TGCAGTGCTAGACCGAAGGACAGGGTGGCCCCCTACGAGCAGTACTTC
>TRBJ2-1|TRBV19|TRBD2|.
CASSIGAGGFLYNEQFF
TGTGCCAGTAGTATAGGCGCGGGAGGCTTCCTTTACAATGAGCAGTTCTTC
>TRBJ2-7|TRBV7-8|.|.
CASSGSRGDEQYF
TGTGCCAGCAGCGGCTCGAGGGGAGACGAGCAGTACTTC
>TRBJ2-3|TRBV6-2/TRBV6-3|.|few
CASRAQATDTQYF
TGTGCCAGCAGGGCCCAGGCCACAGATACGCAGTATTTT
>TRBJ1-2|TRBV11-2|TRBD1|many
CASSLDRGRGGYTF
TGTGCCAGCAGCTTGGACAGGGGGCGCGGGGGCTACACCTTC
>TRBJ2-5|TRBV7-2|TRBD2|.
CASSRRTSGSGETQYF
TGTGCCAGCAGCCGAAGGACTAGCGGGAGTGGGGAGACCCAGTACTTC
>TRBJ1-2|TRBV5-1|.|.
CASSFTVDSFYGYTF
TGCGCTAGCAGCTTTACAGTCGACAGCTTCTATGGCTACACCTTC
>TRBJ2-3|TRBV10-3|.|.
CAISEQTDTQYF
TGTGCCATCAGCGAACAGACAGATACGCAGTATTTT
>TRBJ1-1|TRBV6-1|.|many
CASRYLMNTEAFF
TGTGCCAGCAGATACCTGATGAACACTGAAGCTTTCTTT
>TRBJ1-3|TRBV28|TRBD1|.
CASSNPDRGNTIYF
TGTGCCAGCAGTAACCCGGACAGGGGAAACACCATATATTTT
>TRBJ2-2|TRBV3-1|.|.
CASSKDGGRAGELFF
TGTGCCAGCAGCAAAGATGGGGGTAGGGCCGGGGAGCTGTTTTTT
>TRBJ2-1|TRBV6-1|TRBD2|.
CASGKAGGSYEQFF
TGTGCCAGCGGGAAAGCGGGAGGGAGCTATGAGCAGTTCTTC
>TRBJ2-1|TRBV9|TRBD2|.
CASSTSGPYNEQFF
TGTGCCAGCAGCACTAGCGGCCCCTACAATGAGCAGTTCTTC
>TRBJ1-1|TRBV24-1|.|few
CATSAQGNTEAFF
TGTGCCACCAGTGCGCAGGGGAACACTGAAGCTTTCTTT
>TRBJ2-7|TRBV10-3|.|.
CAISESGQGFSYEQYF
TGTGCCATCAGTGAGTCGGGTCAGGGGTTCTCCTACGAGCAGTACTTC
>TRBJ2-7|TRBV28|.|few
CASSEGGAAYEQYF
TGTGCCAGCAGTGAAGGGGGAGCCGCCTACGAGCAGTACTTT
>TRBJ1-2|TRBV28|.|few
CASSSLKGNYGYTF
TGTGCCAGCAGTTCCTTAAAGGGGAACTATGGCTACACCTTC
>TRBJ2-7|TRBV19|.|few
CASSIGYEQYF
TGTGCCAGTAGTATCGGGTACGAGCAGTACTTC
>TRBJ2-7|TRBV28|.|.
CASSPPSSYEQYF
TGTGCCAGCAGTCCTCCCTCTTCCTACGAGCAGTACTTC
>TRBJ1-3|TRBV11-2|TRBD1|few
CASSLGTGGNTIYF
TGTGCCAGCAGCTTAGGGACAGGTGGAAACACCATATATTTT
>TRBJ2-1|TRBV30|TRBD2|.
CAWSNPTSGGYNEQFF
TGTGCCTGGAGTAACCCGACTAGCGGGGGGTACAATGAGCAGTTCTTC
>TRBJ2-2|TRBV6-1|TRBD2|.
CASSGSRTSGRQSGGLFF
TGTGCCAGCAGTGGATCCCGGACTAGCGGGAGACAGTCCGGGGGGCTGTTTTTC
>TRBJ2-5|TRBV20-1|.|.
CSATGGGETQYF
TGCAGTGCAACCGGGGGAGGAGAGACCCAGTACTTC
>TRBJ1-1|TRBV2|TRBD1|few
CASRDSPTGGGGAFF
TGTGCCAGCAGAGACAGTCCCACAGGGGGCGGGGGAGCTTTCTTT
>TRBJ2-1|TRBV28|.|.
CASSLSRQWERWEKLGEQFF
TGTGCCAGCAGTTTATCCCGACAGTGGGAGAGGTGGGAGAAACTGGGTGAGCAGTTCTTC
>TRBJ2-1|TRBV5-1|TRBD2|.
CASSPSPTSVSYNEQFF
TGCGCCAGCAGCCCGTCCCCTACTAGCGTCTCCTACAATGAGCAGTTCTTC
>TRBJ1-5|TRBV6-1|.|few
CASSLGGNNQPQHF
TGTGCCAGCAGTCTTGGAGGTAACAATCAGCCCCAGCATTTT